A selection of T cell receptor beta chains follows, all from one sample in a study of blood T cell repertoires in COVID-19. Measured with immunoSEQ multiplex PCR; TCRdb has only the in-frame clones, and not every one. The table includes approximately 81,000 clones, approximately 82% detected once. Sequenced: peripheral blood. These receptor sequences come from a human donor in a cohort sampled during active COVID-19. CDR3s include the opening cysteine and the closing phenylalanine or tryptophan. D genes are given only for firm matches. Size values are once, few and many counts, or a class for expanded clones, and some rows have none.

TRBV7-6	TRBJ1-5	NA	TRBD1	TGTGCCAGCAGCTTATCCGGACAGGGCTCTCAGCCCCAGCATTTT	CASSLSGQGSQPQHF
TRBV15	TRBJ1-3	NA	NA	TGTGCCACCAGCAGAGTGCCGCAGAAGGAGAGAAACACCATATATTTT	CATSRVPQKERNTIYF
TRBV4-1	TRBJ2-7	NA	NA	TGCGCCAGCAGTTTAGGGGCTCCCAACTACGAGCAGTACTTC	CASSLGAPNYEQYF
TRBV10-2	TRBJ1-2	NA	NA	TGCGCCAGCACCAATGAGGAGAAGGAAACGGGGGGTGGCTACACCTTC	CASTNEEKETGGGYTF
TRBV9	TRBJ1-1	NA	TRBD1	TGTGCCAGCAGCGCCCGGGACAGGGGTTATGGTGAAGCTTTCTTT	CASSARDRGYGEAFF
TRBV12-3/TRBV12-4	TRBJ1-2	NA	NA	TGTGCCAGCAGCCTCAGGGGCGGCTACACCTTC	CASSLRGGYTF
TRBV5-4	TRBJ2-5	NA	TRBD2	TGTGCCAGCAGCCCAAGGGAGGGGCGGGAGACCCAGTACTTC	CASSPREGRETQYF
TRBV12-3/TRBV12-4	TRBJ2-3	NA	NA	NA	CASSSSTVRYF
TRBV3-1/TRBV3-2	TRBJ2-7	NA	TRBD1	TGTGCCAGCAGCCAAGGACAGGGCTACGAGCAGTACTTC	CASSQGQGYEQYF
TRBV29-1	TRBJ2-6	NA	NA	TGCAGCACCAAAGCTCCTGGGGCCAACGTCCTGACTTTC	CSTKAPGANVLTF
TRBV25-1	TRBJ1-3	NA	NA	TGTGCCAGCAGTGATCCAGGGAGGAACACCATATATTTT	CASSDPGRNTIYF
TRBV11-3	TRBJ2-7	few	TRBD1	TGTGAGAAGACCGGGACAGACCTCATCTGGGCCTACGAGCAGTACTTC	CEKTGTDLIWAYEQYF
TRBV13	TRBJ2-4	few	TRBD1	TGTGCCAGCAGCTTAGTCGGGACAGGGGGCGACCCGCTAGCCAAAAACATTCAGTACTTC	CASSLVGTGGDPLAKNIQYF
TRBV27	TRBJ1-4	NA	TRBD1	TGTGCCAGCAGTTTTCGGGGGACAGGCCTTGCAACTAATGAAAAACTGTTTTTT	CASSFRGTGLATNEKLFF
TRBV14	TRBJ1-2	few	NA	TGTGCCAGCAGCCAAGATGGCCCCAAGGGAGACTATGGCTACACCTTC	CASSQDGPKGDYGYTF
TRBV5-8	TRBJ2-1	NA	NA	TGTGCCAGCAGCCCCTCTTGGACAGCCAACAATGAGCAGTTCTTC	CASSPSWTANNEQFF
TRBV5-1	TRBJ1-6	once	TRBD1	TGCGCCAGCAGCTTGGCCAGGACAGGGGTTGGATATAATTCACCCCTCCACTTT	CASSLARTGVGYNSPLHF
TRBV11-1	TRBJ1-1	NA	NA	TGTGCCAGCAGCGCCTCGGCGGGGGGGCACACTGAAGCTTTCTTT	CASSASAGGHTEAFF
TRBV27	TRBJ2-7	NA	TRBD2	TGTGCCAGCAGTAGGACTAGCGGGGGGGTCCTCGAGCAGTACTTC	CASSRTSGGVLEQYF
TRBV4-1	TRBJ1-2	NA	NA	TGCGCCAGCAGCCAAGGTACGAGCAGACATCACTATGGCTACACCTTC	CASSQGTSRHHYGYTF
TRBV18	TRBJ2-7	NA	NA	TGTGCCAGCTCACCCACACAGGGCGACAGGTACGAGCAGTACTTC	CASSPTQGDRYEQYF
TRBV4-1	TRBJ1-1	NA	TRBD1	TGCGCCAGCAGTCGAGATTCCCCGGGACAGGGATATAGTGAAGCTTTCTTT	CASSRDSPGQGYSEAFF
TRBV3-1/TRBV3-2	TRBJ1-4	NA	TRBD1	TGTGCCAGCAGCCCTTGGACAGGGGGGAGAGTAGAAAAACTGTTTTTT	CASSPWTGGRVEKLFF
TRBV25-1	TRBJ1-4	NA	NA	TGTGCCAGCAGGCCCTCGGGGAGGGGTGGAGAAAAACTGTTTTTT	CASRPSGRGGEKLFF
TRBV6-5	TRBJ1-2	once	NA	TGTGCCAGCAAAACAGGGCTTAACTATGGCTACACCTTC	CASKTGLNYGYTF
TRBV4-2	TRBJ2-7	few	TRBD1	TGTGCCAGCAGCCAAGAGGTGACAGGGGCGTACGAGCAGTACTTC	CASSQEVTGAYEQYF
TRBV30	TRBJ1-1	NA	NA	TGTGCCTGGAAAACAGATAACACTGAAGCTTTCTTT	CAWKTDNTEAFF
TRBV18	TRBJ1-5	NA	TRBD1	TGTGCCAGCTCACCCGGGACAGGGTCATTGCAGCCCCAGCATTTT	CASSPGTGSLQPQHF
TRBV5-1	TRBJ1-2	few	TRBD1	TGCGCCAGCAGCCTAAAGTTACAGGGGAGTAACTATGGCTACACCTTC	CASSLKLQGSNYGYTF
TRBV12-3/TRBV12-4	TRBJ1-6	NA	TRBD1	TGTGCCAGCAGTAAGACAGGGAGTTCACCCCTCCACTTT	CASSKTGSSPLHF
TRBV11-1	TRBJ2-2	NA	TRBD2	TGTGCCAGCAGCTTACTGACTAGCGTGAACACCGGGGAGCTGTTTTTT	CASSLLTSVNTGELFF
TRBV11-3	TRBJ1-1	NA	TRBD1	TGTGCCAGCAAGGGGACAGGGGACACTGAAGCTTTCTTT	CASKGTGDTEAFF
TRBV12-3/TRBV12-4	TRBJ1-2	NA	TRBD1	TGTGCCAGCAGCACAGGGGTTGGCTACACCTTC	CASSTGVGYTF
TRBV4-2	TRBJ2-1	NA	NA	TGTGCCAGCAGCCAAGATTTAGTCAATGAGCAGTTCTTC	CASSQDLVNEQFF
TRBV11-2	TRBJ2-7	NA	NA	TGTGCCAGCAGCTCCCGGGACAACCCTCCCTACGAGCAGTACTTC	CASSSRDNPPYEQYF
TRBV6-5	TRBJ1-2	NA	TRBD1	TGTGCCAGCAGCTCACTGACAGGGGAGCATGGCTACACCTTC	CASSSLTGEHGYTF
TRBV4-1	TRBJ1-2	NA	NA	TGCGCCAGCAGCCAAGAGTGGGGCATCGGGGGAAGTAACTATGGCTACACCTTC	CASSQEWGIGGSNYGYTF
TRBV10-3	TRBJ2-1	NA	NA	TGTGCCATCAGTGATGGTGGGGGAGGCTACAATGAGCAGTTCTTC	CAISDGGGGYNEQFF
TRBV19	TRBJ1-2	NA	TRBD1	TGTGCCAGTAGGGGGGACAGCCCTAACTATGGCTACACCTTC	CASRGDSPNYGYTF